Described below is a single T cell receptor beta chain sequence and its context. Its matching antigen is unknown. The protocol was immunoSEQ multiplex PCR, while the TCRdb copy is restricted to in-frame clones and leaves out a portion. This sample carries approximately 75,000 clones, less than 90% of them seen once, and the ten largest clones take 4.7%. The sample belongs to a study of early stage breast cancer tumors. CDR1 SGHRS and CDR2 YFSETQ come from the germline V gene. CDR3 length equals 16 residues. V lost 5 bases and J lost 2; bases outside the gene matches: 7. Study-level results: In most of the 16 patients, blood comparison separated tumor from normal breast.

The sequence was obtained from a person aged 40-50 years with breast cancer. Material for sequencing was blood. This sequence joins TRBV5-1 and TRBJ2-2; 9 nucleotides line up with TRBD2. CDR3 DNA sequence: TGCGCCAGCAGGGGATCTAGCGGGATTAACACCGGGGAGCTGTTTTTT. It translates to CASRGSSGINTGELFF.